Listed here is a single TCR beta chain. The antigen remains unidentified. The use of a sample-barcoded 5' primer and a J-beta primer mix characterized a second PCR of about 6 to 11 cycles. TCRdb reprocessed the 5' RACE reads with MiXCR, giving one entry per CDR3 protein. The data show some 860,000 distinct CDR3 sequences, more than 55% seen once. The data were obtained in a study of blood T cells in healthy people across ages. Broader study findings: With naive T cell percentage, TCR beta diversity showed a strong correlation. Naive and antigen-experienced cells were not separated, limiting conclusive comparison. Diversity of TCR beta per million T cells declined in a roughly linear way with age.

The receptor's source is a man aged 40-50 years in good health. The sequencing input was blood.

The CDR3, as DNA: TGCAGCGTTCTAGCGGGAGCTAAGGAGCAGTACTTC. It codes for CSVLAGAKEQYF. This chain joins TRBV29-1 and TRBJ2-7; 10 nucleotides align to TRBD2. The CDR3 totals 12 residues. Germline assignment: CDR1 SQVTM and CDR2 ANQGSEA. V trimming: 5 bases; J trimming: 7 bases; junction bases outside the gene matches: 5.